These 13 T cell receptor beta chains originate from one sample sequenced in a study of CD8+ T cells in alopecia areata. In each case, RNA was isolated and then reverse transcribed into cDNA as the sequencing template. Sequencing used immunoSEQ multiplex PCR; TCRdb keeps in-frame clones, though not all of them. The table lists approximately 6,000 clones, just over 60% of them singletons. The study team obtained lesional scalp punch biopsies and peripheral blood from alopecia areata patients. Sequenced material: skin, taken at week 0. The origin of the receptors is a human donor with alopecia areata.

The J gene is TRBJ1-3, the V gene TRBV19; D not certain. Germline assignment: CDR1 LNHDA and CDR2 SQIVND (reference sequence). V was clipped by 2 bases and J by 3 bases, with 5 bases between them. The CDR3 contains 13 residues. CDR3 DNA: TGTGCCAGTAGTATAACAAGTGGAAACACCATATATTTT. Protein product: CASSITSGNTIYF.

The J gene is TRBJ1-1, the V gene TRBV15; no clear D. The CDR3 runs 19 residues. Trimming took 0 bases from V and 1 from J, leaving 21 bases between them. The germline V gene has CDR1 LNHNV and CDR2 YYDKDF (reference sequence). In nucleotides, the CDR3 is TGTGCCACCAGCAGAGATTCCAGTTCCTCCTTTATACAGAACACTGAAGCTTTCTTT. It yields the protein CATSRDSSSSFIQNTEAFF.

The rearrangement links TRBV7-9 to TRBJ2-7; 7 bases are shared with TRBD1. This CDR3 has 14 residues. V trimming: 5 bases; J trimming: 2 bases; junction bases outside the gene matches: 6. Germline CDR1 reads SEHNR; CDR2 reads FQNEAQ (reference sequence). The CDR3 nucleotides are TGTGCCAGCAGCCCGGACAGGTTTACCTACGAGCAGTACTTC. Protein product: CASSPDRFTYEQYF.

The chain carries TRBV7-2 and TRBJ2-1; 11 bases line up with TRBD2. Germline V lookup: CDR1 SGHTA, CDR2 FQGNSA. V trimming: 6 bases; J trimming: 6 bases; junction bases outside the gene matches: 4. This CDR3 comprises 14 residues. The CDR3 nucleotides read TGTGCCAGCAGTTCTAGCGGGGGGTTCAATGAGCAGTTCTTC. This gives the protein CASSSSGGFNEQFF.

The chain joins TRBV6-5 to TRBJ2-3; the D call may be TRBD1 or TRBD2 (5 bases each). The CDR3 covers 11 residues. CDR1 and CDR2 (germline): MNHEY, SVGAGI. Trimming shortened V by 5 bases and J by 12 bases, and 12 bases separated the two germline ends. The CDR3 reads CASSPGPSQYF. The DNA of the CDR3 is TGTGCCAGCAGTCCGGGGCCCAGCCAGTATTTT.

This clone ranks as large. The rearrangement uses TRBV2 and TRBJ2-7; 9 positions agree with TRBD1. The CDR3 runs to 17 residues. Germline CDR1 SNHLY, CDR2 FYNNEI. V trimming: 7 bases; J trimming: 0 bases; junction bases outside the gene matches: 13. CDR3 coding DNA: TGTGCCAGCACCCGGGACAGGGCTGATTATATCTCCTACGAGCAGTACTTC. This encodes CASTRDRADYISYEQYF.

In this sample, this clone turned up once. This chain links TRBV6-8 with TRBJ2-7; TRBD1 might be the D (6 bases). The length of the CDR3 is 15 residues. Per the germline V gene, CDR1 is MNHGY and CDR2 is SAAAGT. V lost 0 bases, J lost 3 bases, and 12 bases lay in between. Here the CDR3 DNA reads TGTGCCAGCAGTTACTCGTTACAGGGCAACTACGAGCAGTACTTC. Translated: CASSYSLQGNYEQYF.

This clone was seen once. The chain carries TRBV19 and TRBJ1-2; 10 bases fit TRBD1. The junction had 6 bases not matched to a gene; V was cut back by 10 bases and J by 4 bases. The CDR3 runs 13 residues. Germline-derived CDR1 and CDR2 are LNHDA and SQIVND (reference sequence). The CDR3 region is CATKWTGGYGYTF. CDR3 bases: TGTGCCACGAAATGGACAGGGGGCTATGGCTACACCTTC.

The J gene is TRBJ2-3, the V gene TRBV9, with D possibly being TRBD1 or TRBD2 (5 bases each). Trimming cost V 1 base and J 3 bases, with 18 bases left between them. This CDR3 comprises 17 residues. Germline CDR1 SGDLS, CDR2 YYNGEE. The CDR3 DNA reads TGTGCCAGCAGCGTACCCGTAGAGGGGATTTGGACAGATACGCAGTATTTT. Protein sequence: CASSVPVEGIWTDTQYF.

The rearrangement joins TRBV11-2 to TRBJ2-5; 8 bases map to TRBD1. CDR3 length: 13 amino acids. The germline CDR1 and CDR2 sequences are SGHAT and FQNNGV. V gave up 8 bases and J gave up 9 bases; unmatched junction bases: 11. CDR3 residues: CASDRGLTGSQYF. CDR3 bases: TGTGCCAGCGACAGGGGCCTAACCGGGTCCCAGTACTTC.

CDR3 bases: TGTGCCAGCAGCTTAGTCTTCCTAGCATCCTCCACCGGGGAGCTGTTTTTT. Protein: CASSLVFLASSTGELFF. The gene calls are TRBV7-8 and TRBJ2-2; D may be TRBD2 (5 bases). With 1 base removed from V and 4 bases from J, the gap between germline ends came to 16 bases. The CDR3 covers 17 residues. Germline V lookup: CDR1 SGHVS, CDR2 FQNEAQ.

This clone has just one count. This sequence joins TRBV5-1 and TRBJ2-7, with D maybe TRBD2 (6 bases). Trimming cost V 6 bases and J 1 base, with 8 bases left between them. The germline V gene encodes CDR1 SGHRS and CDR2 YFSETQ. The length of the CDR3 is 12 residues. The CDR3: CASKAGSYEQYF. The CDR3 nucleotides are TGCGCCAGCAAGGCGGGGTCCTACGAGCAGTACTTC.

The rearrangement joins TRBV19 to TRBJ2-5; D not resolved. This CDR3 has 11 amino acids. V was trimmed by 3 bases and J by 4 bases, leaving 3 bases between them. Germline V gene sequence: CDR1 LNHDA, CDR2 SQIVND (reference sequence). CDR3 in amino acids: CASSMAETQYF. For the CDR3, the DNA is TGTGCCAGTAGTATGGCAGAGACCCAGTACTTC.